Sequencing of this T cell receptor (beta chain) was carried out in a study of cytomegalovirus exposure and HLA in healthy donors. Germline V gene data show CDR1 as SGDLS and CDR2 as YYNGEE. This CDR3 has 15 residues. V gave up 1 base and J gave up 6 bases, with 14 bases separating them. With 60 Vbeta and 13 Jbeta primers, the PCR was carried out. Profiled with immunoSEQ multiplex PCR; TCRdb holds only in-frame clones, not every one. The sample holds approximately 79,000 clones. The chain carries TRBV9 and TRBJ2-1, with a tentative D call TRBD2 (5 bases). The material sequenced was PBMCs. This receptor was obtained from a man aged 40-55 years in good health and CMV-seronegative. CDR3 coding DNA: TGTGCCAGCAGCGTATCGGGTTCCGGGATCAATGAGCAGTTCTTC. It is translated as CASSVSGSGINEQFF.